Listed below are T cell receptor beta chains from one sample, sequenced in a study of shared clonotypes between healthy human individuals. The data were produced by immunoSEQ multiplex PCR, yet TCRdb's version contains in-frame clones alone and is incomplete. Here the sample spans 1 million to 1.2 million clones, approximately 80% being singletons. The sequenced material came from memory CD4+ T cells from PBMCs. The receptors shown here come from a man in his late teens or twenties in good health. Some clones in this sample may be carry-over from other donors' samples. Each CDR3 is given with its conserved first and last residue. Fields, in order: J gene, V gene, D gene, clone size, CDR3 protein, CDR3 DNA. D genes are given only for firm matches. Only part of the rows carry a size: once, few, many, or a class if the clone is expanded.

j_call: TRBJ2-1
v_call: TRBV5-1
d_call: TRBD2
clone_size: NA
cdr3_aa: CASSLPGLAGQFF
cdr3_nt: TGCGCCAGCAGCTTACCGGGACTAGCGGGGCAGTTCTTC

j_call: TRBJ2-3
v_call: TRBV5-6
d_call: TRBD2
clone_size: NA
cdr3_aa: CASTKLAGGPIKRYF
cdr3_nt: TGTGCCAGCACCAAGCTAGCGGGAGGACCCATAAAACGGTATTTT

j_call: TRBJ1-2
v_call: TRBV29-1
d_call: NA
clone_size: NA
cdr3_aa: CSVGGEPYGYTF
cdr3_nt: TGCAGCGTTGGGGGAGAGCCATATGGCTACACCTTC

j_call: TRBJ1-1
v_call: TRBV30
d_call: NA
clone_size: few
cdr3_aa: CAWTHRPNTEAFF
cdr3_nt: TGTGCCTGGACCCACCGGCCAAACACTGAAGCTTTCTTT

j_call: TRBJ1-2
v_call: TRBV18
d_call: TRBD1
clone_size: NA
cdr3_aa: CASSADRGPGYTF
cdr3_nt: TGTGCCAGCTCAGCGGACAGGGGGCCTGGCTACACCTTC

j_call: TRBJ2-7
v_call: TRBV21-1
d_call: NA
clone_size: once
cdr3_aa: CASSKGDREKEQYF
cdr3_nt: TGTGCCAGCAGCAAAGGGGACAGGGAGAAAGAGCAGTACTTC

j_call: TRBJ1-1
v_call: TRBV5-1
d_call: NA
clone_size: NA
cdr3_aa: CASSPLEGTEAFF
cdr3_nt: TGCGCCAGCAGTCCGCTGGAGGGGACTGAAGCTTTCTTT

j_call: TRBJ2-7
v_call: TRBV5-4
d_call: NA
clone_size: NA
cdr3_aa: CASSPQLSYEQYF
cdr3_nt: TGTGCCAGCAGCCCTCAGCTCTCCTACGAGCAGTACTTC

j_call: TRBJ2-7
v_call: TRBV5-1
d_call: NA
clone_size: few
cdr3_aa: CASSNAGTPEQYF
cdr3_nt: TGCGCCAGCAGCAACGCCGGGACACCGGAGCAGTACTTC

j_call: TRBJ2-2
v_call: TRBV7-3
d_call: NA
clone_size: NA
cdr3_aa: CASSFGRVQNTGELFF
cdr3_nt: TGTGCCAGCAGCTTCGGGCGGGTTCAGAACACCGGGGAGCTGTTTTTT

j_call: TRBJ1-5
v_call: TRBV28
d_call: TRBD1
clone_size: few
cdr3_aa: CASRASDRSRWNQPQHF
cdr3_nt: TGTGCCAGCAGGGCCTCGGACAGGAGTCGTTGGAATCAGCCCCAGCATTTT

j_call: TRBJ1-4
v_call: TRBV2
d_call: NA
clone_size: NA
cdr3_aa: CASSVTGANYEKLFF
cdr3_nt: TGTGCCAGCAGTGTCACCGGGGCTAACTATGAAAAACTGTTTTTT

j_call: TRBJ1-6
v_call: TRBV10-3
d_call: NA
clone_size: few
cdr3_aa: CAIRSSTVLNSPLHF
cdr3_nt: TGTGCCATCAGATCCTCGACAGTCCTGAATTCACCCCTCCACTTT

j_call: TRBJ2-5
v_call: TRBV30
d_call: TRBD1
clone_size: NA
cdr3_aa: CAWRRAGGMGWETQYF
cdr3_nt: TGTGCCTGGAGGAGGGCAGGGGGCATGGGTTGGGAGACCCAGTACTTC

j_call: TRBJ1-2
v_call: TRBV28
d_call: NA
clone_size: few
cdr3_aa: CASSLEGYGYTF
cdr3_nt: TGTGCCAGCAGTTTAGAAGGATATGGCTACACCTTC

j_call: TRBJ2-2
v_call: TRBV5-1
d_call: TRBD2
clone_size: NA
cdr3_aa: CASSFTGTSVTGELFF
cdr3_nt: TGCGCCAGCAGCTTCACCGGGACTAGCGTGACCGGGGAGCTGTTTTTT

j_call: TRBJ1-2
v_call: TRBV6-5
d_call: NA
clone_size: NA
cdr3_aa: CASSPGGLANYGYTF
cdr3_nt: TGTGCCAGCAGCCCCGGAGGTTTAGCTAACTATGGCTACACCTTC

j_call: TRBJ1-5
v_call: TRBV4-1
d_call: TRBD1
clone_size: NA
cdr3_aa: CASSQDLGQGARQPQHF
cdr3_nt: TGCGCCAGCAGCCAAGATCTTGGGCAGGGGGCTCGTCAGCCCCAGCATTTT

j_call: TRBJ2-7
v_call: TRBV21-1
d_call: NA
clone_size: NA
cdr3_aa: CASSKVSGPPEEQYF
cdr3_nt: TGTGCCAGCAGCAAAGTTTCGGGGCCCCCTGAGGAGCAGTACTTC

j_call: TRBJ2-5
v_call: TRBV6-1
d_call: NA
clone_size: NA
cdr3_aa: CASSEGGSRLETQYF
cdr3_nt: TGTGCCAGCAGTGAAGGGGGGAGTCGGTTGGAGACCCAGTACTTC

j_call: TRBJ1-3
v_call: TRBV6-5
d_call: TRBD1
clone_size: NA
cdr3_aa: CASSSTGGSGNTIYF
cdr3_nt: TGTGCCAGCAGTTCTACAGGGGGCTCTGGAAACACCATATATTTT

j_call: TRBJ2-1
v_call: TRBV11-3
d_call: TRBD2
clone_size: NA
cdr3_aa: CASSPSSGRGNIGEQFF
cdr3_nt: TGTGCCAGCAGCCCATCTAGCGGGAGGGGAAATATCGGTGAGCAGTTCTTC

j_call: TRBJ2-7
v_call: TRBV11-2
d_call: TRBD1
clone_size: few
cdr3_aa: CASSLDGTGVYYEQYF
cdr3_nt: TGTGCCAGCAGCTTAGACGGGACAGGGGTATACTACGAGCAGTACTTC

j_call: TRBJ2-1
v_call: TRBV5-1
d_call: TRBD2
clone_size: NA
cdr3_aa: CASIRLAGERSEQFF
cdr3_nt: TGCGCCAGCATTCGACTAGCGGGAGAGAGAAGTGAGCAGTTCTTC

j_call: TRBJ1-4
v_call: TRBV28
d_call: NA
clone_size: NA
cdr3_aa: CASSPGAGRPEKLFF
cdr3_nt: TGTGCCAGCAGCCCGGGGGCGGGACGGCCTGAAAAACTGTTTTTT

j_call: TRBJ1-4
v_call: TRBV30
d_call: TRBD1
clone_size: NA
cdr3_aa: CAWSDRAEKLFF
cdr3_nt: TGTGCCTGGAGCGACAGGGCTGAAAAACTGTTTTTT

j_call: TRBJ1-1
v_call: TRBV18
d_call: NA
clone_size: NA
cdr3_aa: CASSPVMGGGTEAFF
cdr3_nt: TGTGCCAGCTCACCGGTCATGGGGGGGGGCACTGAAGCTTTCTTT